Listed here are 20 T cell receptor beta chains from one sample, sequenced in a study of beta chain features in type 1 diabetes. Investigators reverse transcribed all isolated RNA, so they sequenced expressed TCRB transcripts. Sequencing was performed with immunoSEQ multiplex PCR; in TCRdb, only in-frame clones are kept and a portion is missing. Among some 640,000 clones listed, about 14% were seen once. Overall study findings and caveats: Patients with Type 1 diabetes showed moderately but significantly shorter TCRB CDR3s in all four CD4+ subsets.

These receptors have no identified antigens. Input material: naive CD4+ T cells from blood. Every receptor here comes from a young man with type 1 diabetes.

A few counts support this clone. This chain connects TRBV2 to TRBJ2-7, with TRBD2 matching over 9 bases. Germline CDR1 reads SNHLY; CDR2 reads FYNNEI. With 7 bases clipped from V and 2 bases from J, the junction kept 9 bases outside the gene matches. This CDR3 spans 15 amino acids. For the CDR3, the DNA is TGTGCCAGCACTCACAAGGGACTAGCCCCCTACGAGCAGTACTTC. Translating gives CASTHKGLAPYEQYF.

The chain has TRBV6-5 and TRBJ2-7; 9 bases are a match to TRBD1. The CDR3 consists of 15 residues. Germline CDR1 MNHEY, CDR2 SVGAGI. J lost 5 bases, V lost 4 bases, and 9 bases had no gene match. Here the CDR3 DNA reads TGTGCCAGCAGTTTGGTGGGACAGGGAAGAAACGAGCAGTACTTC. Amino acids: CASSLVGQGRNEQYF.

This clone occurred a few times. The V and J genes are TRBV4-2 and TRBJ2-7; 10 positions match TRBD2. The CDR3 sequence is 16 residues long. The V and J ends lost 1 base and 2 bases, in that order; junction bases with no gene match: 5. In germline, CDR1 is LGHNA, CDR2 YNFKEQ. CDR3 in DNA: TGTGCCAGCAGCCAAGCCGGGACTAGCGCTGCCTACGAGCAGTACTTC. Protein sequence: CASSQAGTSAAYEQYF.

The chain employs TRBV25-1 and TRBJ2-7; 8 bases line up with TRBD1. Germline CDR1 and CDR2: MGHDK and SYGVNS. V lost 6 bases to trimming and J lost 6 bases; unmatched junction nucleotides: 10. The CDR3 is 14 residues long. CDR3 DNA: TGTGCCAGCAGCCGCCCGGACAGGGTGGTCGAGCAGTACTTC. It yields the protein CASSRPDRVVEQYF.

CDR3 loop: CAWIPATGGYTF. CDR3 DNA sequence: TGTGCCTGGATCCCTGCAACAGGGGGCTACACCTTC. The V call is TRBV30, the J call TRBJ1-2; D is perhaps TRBD1 (6 bases). Trimming removed 4 bases from V and 8 bases from J, with 14 bases in between. This CDR3 region has 12 residues. CDR1 is GTSNPN, CDR2 SVGIG, per germline (reference sequence).

The rearrangement uses TRBV5-4 and TRBJ1-2; the D gene is possibly TRBD1 (6 bases). The CDR3 runs 14 residues. The V gene's germline CDR1 is SGHNT and CDR2 YYREEE (reference sequence). Trimming stripped 5 bases from V and 3 bases from J, with 14 bases between. The CDR3: CASSHRAGDYGYTF. The CDR3, as DNA: TGTGCCAGCAGTCACAGGGCGGGGGACTATGGCTACACCTTC.

This clone has more than one count but fewer than ten. This rearrangement joins TRBV14 to TRBJ2-1; TRBD2 matches at 8 bases. CDR3 length: 15 amino acids. The junction had 2 bases not matched to a gene; V was cut back by 0 bases and J by 4 bases. Looked up from germline, CDR1 is SGHDN and CDR2 is FVKESK. DNA of the CDR3: TGTGCCAGCAGCCAAGAGGGCGGGGGGTACAATGAGCAGTTCTTC. It encodes CASSQEGGGYNEQFF.

V and J are TRBV7-6 and TRBJ2-7, with 9 bases that match TRBD1. Germline-derived CDR1 and CDR2 are SGHVS and FNYEAQ. The junction had 9 bases not matched to a gene; V was cut back by 4 bases and J by 5 bases. The CDR3 has 15 amino acids. CDR3 protein: CASSSYPGQGNEQYF. The DNA of the CDR3 is TGTGCCAGCAGCTCGTATCCGGGACAGGGTAACGAGCAGTACTTC.

V is TRBV7-2 and J is TRBJ2-7; D is unclear. Trimming cost V 5 bases and J 6 bases, with 23 bases left between them. The CDR3 totals 16 residues. Germline CDR1 SGHTA, CDR2 FQGNSA. As DNA, the CDR3 is TGTGCCAGCAGCCGGAACGTGGCTTCTTGGGCTCTCGAGCAGTACTTC. Translating gives CASSRNVASWALEQYF.

This chain joins TRBV4-1 and TRBJ1-5; the match to TRBD1 covers 9 bases. J lost 4 bases, V lost 0 bases, and 4 bases had no gene match. The CDR3 is 16 residues long. Germline CDR1 reads MGHRA; CDR2 reads YSYEKL. Written as DNA, the CDR3 is TGCGCCAGCAGCCAAGACGGACAGGGGAGAAATCAGCCCCAGCATTTT. This sequence encodes CASSQDGQGRNQPQHF.

This clone appeared a few times. This chain connects TRBV30 to TRBJ2-7; D remains unclear. Germline values: CDR1 GTSNPN, CDR2 SVGIG (reference sequence). There are 11 residues in the CDR3. Trimming stripped 2 bases from V and 5 bases from J, with 7 bases between. CDR3 amino acids: CAWSSNNEQYF. The CDR3 nucleotides read TGTGCCTGGAGTAGCAATAACGAGCAGTACTTC.

This clone was recorded a few times. This rearrangement joins TRBV19 to TRBJ2-1; TRBD2 agrees at 9 bases. V was pared by 4 bases and J by 9 bases, with 7 bases of the junction left unmatched. CDR1 and CDR2 from the germline V gene are LNHDA and SQIVND (reference sequence). CDR3 length equals 14 residues. CDR3 DNA sequence: TGTGCCAGTAGTACATCGTTAGCGGGAGCTGAGCAGTTCTTC. This encodes CASSTSLAGAEQFF.

V usage is TRBV29-1 and J usage is TRBJ2-1, with 7 bases fitting TRBD1. The V and J ends lost 6 bases and 2 bases, in that order; junction bases with no gene match: 7. CDR3 length: 14 residues. CDR1 is SQVTM, CDR2 ANQGSEA, per germline. The CDR3 region is CSVYRGSPYNEQFF. Here the CDR3 DNA reads TGCAGCGTCTACAGGGGAAGTCCCTACAATGAGCAGTTCTTC.

This clone was seen a few times. The chain carries TRBV4-2 and TRBJ2-5, with 11 bases that match TRBD2. This CDR3 has 15 amino acids. Germline V gene data show CDR1 as LGHNA and CDR2 as YNFKEQ. With V trimmed by 2 bases and J by 3 bases, 2 bases remained unmatched. CDR3 nucleotide sequence: TGTGCCAGCAGCCAACTAGCGGGGGGAAAAGAGACCCAGTACTTC. It is translated as CASSQLAGGKETQYF.

This clone was counted only a few times. This chain connects TRBV29-1 to TRBJ1-1, with D perhaps TRBD1 (5 bases). The CDR3 is 13 amino acids. Germline loops: CDR1 SQVTM, CDR2 ANQGSEA. Trimming took off 7 bases at V and 3 bases at J, with 15 bases between the two ends. The CDR3 coding sequence is TGCAGCGCCGCTCCCGGGGGGTACACTGAAGCTTTCTTT. Encoded protein: CSAAPGGYTEAFF.

CDR3 amino acids: CAGDRGAYEQYF. For the CDR3, the DNA is TGTGCCGGGGACAGGGGAGCCTACGAGCAGTACTTC. The J gene is TRBJ2-7, the V gene TRBV30; 10 nucleotides match TRBD1. The CDR3 contains 12 residues. Germline lookup yields CDR1 GTSNPN and CDR2 SVGIG (reference sequence). J gave up 2 bases and V 8 bases, and 3 bases lay outside the gene matches.

The J gene is TRBJ2-1, the V gene TRBV5-1; 9 nucleotides match TRBD2. The CDR3 runs 20 residues. The V gene's germline CDR1 is SGHRS and CDR2 YFSETQ. The trim removed 0 bases at V and 6 bases at J, leaving 19 bases unmatched. The CDR3 nucleotides read TGCGCCAGCAGCTTGGCCAGGGATAGCGGGAGTTTGGGTCTAGGCAATGAGCAGTTCTTC. It codes for CASSLARDSGSLGLGNEQFF.

The rearrangement uses TRBV7-3 and TRBJ1-1; the D is unclear. The CDR3 length is 13 residues. Germline CDR1 reads SGHTA; CDR2 reads FQGTGA. Trimming removed 5 bases at V and 8 bases at J, with 15 bases between. CDR3 DNA: TGTGCCAGCAGCGCTGATTCACTCCGGGAAGCTTTCTTT. This encodes CASSADSLREAFF.

This chain joins TRBV6-1 and TRBJ1-1; D gene ambiguous. Trimming took off 2 bases at V and 2 bases at J, with 12 bases between the two ends. The CDR3 sequence is 15 residues long. The germline V gene encodes CDR1 MNHNS and CDR2 SASEGT. The CDR3 bases are TGTGCCAGCAGTGAAAAGTCTGGTGGAAACACTGAAGCTTTCTTT. Amino acids: CASSEKSGGNTEAFF.

There are a few counts of this clone. V gene TRBV10-2 combines with J gene TRBJ2-1; D possibly matches TRBD1 or TRBD2 (6 bases each). The CDR3 runs to 17 residues. Trimming stripped 6 bases from V and 10 bases from J, with 28 bases between. Looked up from germline, CDR1 is WSHSY and CDR2 is SAAADI. This chain's CDR3 is CASSFTLGGLRDREQFF. The DNA of the CDR3 is TGCGCCAGCAGCTTTACTTTAGGGGGACTTCGGGATAGGGAGCAGTTCTTC.